The rows below give T cell receptor beta chains drawn from one sample of a study of shared clonotypes between healthy human individuals. Produced via immunoSEQ multiplex PCR; TCRdb's table is partial and in-frame only. Among about 2 million clones listed, about 95% were seen once. The sequenced sample was naive CD8+ T cells sorted from blood. The receptors shown here come from a man aged 18 to 30 in good health. CDR3s include the opening cysteine and the closing phenylalanine or tryptophan. Each record gives: D gene, clone size, J gene, V gene, CDR3 DNA, CDR3 protein. D genes are given only for firm matches. Clone size is given for some rows only: seen once, a few or many times, or a class if the clone is expanded.

>TRBD1|.|TRBJ1-1|TRBV28
TGTGCCAGCAGTTTATCACAGGGGACCACTGAAGCTTTCTTT
CASSLSQGTTEAFF
>.|.|TRBJ1-5|TRBV30
TGTGCCTGGAGTGACCAGGGAAGAGGTAATCAGCCCCAGCATTTT
CAWSDQGRGNQPQHF
>TRBD2|.|TRBJ2-7|TRBV7-2
TGTGCCAGCAGCCCCCGGGGGGGCTACGAGCAGTACTTC
CASSPRGGYEQYF
>.|.|TRBJ1-3|TRBV10-1
TGCGCCAGCAGTGCGGACTCTGGAAACACCATATATTTT
CASSADSGNTIYF
>.|.|TRBJ2-7|TRBV10-1
TGCGCCAGCAGTGAGTCGGGGAACTACGAGCAGTACTTC
CASSESGNYEQYF
>TRBD2|.|TRBJ2-1|TRBV5-4
TGTGCCAGCAGCTTGGGAACATACCTAGCGGGAGAGTACAATGAGCAGTTCTTC
CASSLGTYLAGEYNEQFF
>.|few|TRBJ2-7|TRBV7-9
TGTGCCAGCAGCTCGCTAAACTACGAGCAGTACTTC
CASSSLNYEQYF
>TRBD1|.|TRBJ1-1|TRBV12-5
TGTGCTAGTGGTTTGGCGGGACAGGGAAATGGAGCTTTCTTT
CASGLAGQGNGAFF
>TRBD2|once|TRBJ2-2|TRBV7-6
TGTGCCAGCAGCTTAGTACTAGCGGGAGTTACCGGGGAGCTGTTTTTT
CASSLVLAGVTGELFF
>.|.|TRBJ1-5|TRBV28
TGTGCCAGCAAGAGGTCAGCTTTCAATCAGCCCCAGCATTTT
CASKRSAFNQPQHF
>.|.|TRBJ2-7|TRBV19
TGTGCCAGTAGTATAGACCCGGCAGCAACCTACGAGCAGTACTTC
CASSIDPAATYEQYF
>TRBD1|.|TRBJ1-1|TRBV4-3
TGCGCCAGCAGCCAAGATAGAGGGGGCTGGAGCACTGAAGCTTTCTTT
CASSQDRGGWSTEAFF
>.|.|TRBJ2-7|TRBV10-2
TGCGCCAGCGGGGGGAATGAGCAGTACTTC
CASGGNEQYF
>TRBD2|once|TRBJ2-7|TRBV9
TGTGCCAGCAGCGTAGATCCTAGCGGGACCCCCTACGAGCAGTACTTC
CASSVDPSGTPYEQYF
>TRBD2|.|TRBJ2-7|TRBV25-1
TGTGCCAGCAGTGAACCGGGACTAGCGGGGGACGAGCAGTACTTC
CASSEPGLAGDEQYF
>.|.|TRBJ2-3|TRBV2
TGTGCCAGCAGTGAGCTGGCTTTCCCCGGCACAGATACGCAGTATTTT
CASSELAFPGTDTQYF
>TRBD1|.|TRBJ2-7|TRBV7-9
TGTGCCAGCAGCTTAGTTGGACAGGGGTTTACCTACGAGCAGTACTTC
CASSLVGQGFTYEQYF
>.|.|TRBJ1-2|TRBV11-2
TGTGCCAGCAGCTCAATGACAGCTAACTATGGCTACACCTTC
CASSSMTANYGYTF
>TRBD2|.|TRBJ2-7|TRBV7-8
TGTGCCAGCAGTATAGGACTAGCGGGACGGGTGGAGTACGAGCAGTACTTC
CASSIGLAGRVEYEQYF
>.|.|TRBJ1-1|TRBV29-1
TGCAGCGAGGAACGCGAGAACACTGAAGCTTTCTTT
CSEERENTEAFF
>.|.|TRBJ1-2|TRBV19
TGTGCCAGTACCGAGAAAGATGGCTATGGCTACACCTTC
CASTEKDGYGYTF
>.|.|TRBJ1-1|TRBV29-1
TGCAGCGTCTGGGGTCTCGCCAGTGAAGCTTTCTTT
CSVWGLASEAFF
>.|.|TRBJ2-5|TRBV10-3
TGTGCCATCAGTGATGTGGTATACAGTGAAGAGACCCAGTACTTC
CAISDVVYSEETQYF
>.|.|TRBJ2-6|TRBV6-5
TGTGCCAGCAGTTACCCGCCGGGTTCTGGGGCCAACGTCCTGACTTTC
CASSYPPGSGANVLTF
>TRBD1|.|TRBJ1-1|TRBV7-9
TGTGCCAGCAGCTCCCAAGACAGGGACACTGAAGCTTTCTTT
CASSSQDRDTEAFF
>.|once|TRBJ2-1|TRBV2
TGTGCCAGCAAGGGAAGCTCCTACAATGAGCAGTTCTTC
CASKGSSYNEQFF
>.|.|TRBJ2-1|TRBV27
TGTGCCAGTGCTACTACTAGGAACCCCCACAATGAGCAGTTCTTC
CASATTRNPHNEQFF
>.|.|TRBJ1-2|TRBV29-1
TGCAGCGTTGAAGATGCCGGGTATTACTATGGCTACACCTTC
CSVEDAGYYYGYTF
>.|.|TRBJ2-3|TRBV30
TGTGCCTGGAGTGAAAGAGAGGGGGGGCTAAAAGATACGCAGTATTTT
CAWSEREGGLKDTQYF
>.|.|TRBJ2-7|TRBV10-2
TGCGCCAGCAGTGAACGGGCGGAAACCTACGAGCAGTACTTC
CASSERAETYEQYF
>.|few|TRBJ2-7|TRBV12-5
TGTGCTAGTGGTTGGGGATACGAGCAGTACTTC
CASGWGYEQYF
>.|.|TRBJ2-7|TRBV5-1
TGCGCCAGCAGCTTGGCAGGCAGCTTCTACGAGCAGTACTTC
CASSLAGSFYEQYF
>.|.|TRBJ2-5|TRBV27
TGTGCCAGCAGTTTGGGGACGGACCAAGAGACCCAGTACTTC
CASSLGTDQETQYF
>.|.|TRBJ2-2|TRBV19
TGTGCCACCAAGGGCGAAGGGTGGACCGGGGAGCTGTTTTTT
CATKGEGWTGELFF
>TRBD2|once|TRBJ2-7|TRBV5-4
TGTGCCAGCAGCTGGGCTCGGGCGGGAGTGGGGGAGCAGTACTTC
CASSWARAGVGEQYF
>.|.|TRBJ1-1|TRBV6-5
TGTGCCAGCAGTTATGGCGAGGGGGGGGGTGCCACTGAAGCTTTCTTT
CASSYGEGGGATEAFF
>TRBD1|.|TRBJ2-7|TRBV5-1
TGCGCCAGCAGCTTGTATGCCGGGACAGGGGGCGAGCAGTACTTC
CASSLYAGTGGEQYF
>.|few|TRBJ1-4|TRBV4-1
TGCGCCAGCAGCCAAGATCCCCGTGAAAAACTGTTTTTT
CASSQDPREKLFF
>TRBD1|once|TRBJ1-2|TRBV5-6
TGTGCCAGCAGTTACCAACAGGGGACCTATGGCTACACCTTC
CASSYQQGTYGYTF
>.|.|TRBJ2-1|TRBV20-1
TGCAGCGCGGACTGGGGTGATGAGCAGTTCTTC
CSADWGDEQFF
>.|few|TRBJ1-1|TRBV2
TGTGCCAGCAGTGGCATGAACACTGAAGCTTTCTTT
CASSGMNTEAFF
>TRBD1|.|TRBJ2-7|TRBV5-1
TGCGCCAGCAGCACGACAGGGGCCGCCTACGAGCAGTACTTC
CASSTTGAAYEQYF
>TRBD1|.|TRBJ2-7|TRBV4-1
TGCGCCAGCAGCCAAGGACAGGGACCTTTAAACGAGCAGTACTTC
CASSQGQGPLNEQYF
>.|.|TRBJ2-2|TRBV4-3
TGCGCCAGCACCCCGGGGACAGCGGGGGCTAACACCGGGGAGCTGTTTTTT
CASTPGTAGANTGELFF
>TRBD1|.|TRBJ1-2|TRBV4-1
TGCGCCAGCAGCCAAACCCAGGGGGCGGAGTATGGCTACACCTTC
CASSQTQGAEYGYTF
>TRBD1|.|TRBJ2-7|TRBV10-3
TGTGCCACACGATCAGTAGACAGGGGAACCTACGAGCAGTACTTC
CATRSVDRGTYEQYF
>TRBD2|.|TRBJ2-7|TRBV6-1
TGTGCCAGCAGTGGAAGCGGGGGAACCTACGAGCAGTACTTC
CASSGSGGTYEQYF
>TRBD1|.|TRBJ2-7|TRBV5-4
TGTGCCAGCAGCAGAGACAGGGCCGAGCAGTACTTC
CASSRDRAEQYF
>.|.|TRBJ1-4|TRBV19
TGTGCCAGTAGTATAGGAAGTGGGGGTGCCCTAATTTTT
CASSIGSGGALIF
>TRBD2|.|TRBJ2-1|TRBV7-9
TGTGCCAGCAGCCCAGTAGGGGCGGGGGTTAACAATGAGCAGTTCTTC
CASSPVGAGVNNEQFF
>.|.|TRBJ2-7|TRBV6-5
TGTGCCAGCAGTTACTCGCGCCACGAGCAGTACTTC
CASSYSRHEQYF
>.|.|TRBJ2-1|TRBV5-5
TGTGCCAGCAGCCGCTCGGGACTGATAAGCTCCTACAATGAGCAGTTCTTC
CASSRSGLISSYNEQFF
>.|once|TRBJ2-5|TRBV7-9
TGTGCCAGCAGCTTAGGGGAGGCAGGGACCCCGGAAGAGACCCAGTACTTC
CASSLGEAGTPEETQYF
>.|.|TRBJ2-7|TRBV5-4
TGTGCCAGCAGCCTTGGGCCCTTGATGGACGAGCAGTACTTC
CASSLGPLMDEQYF
>.|.|TRBJ2-2|TRBV6-1
TGTGCCAGCAGTGAAGAGAAGGGGTGGACCGGGGAGCTGTTTTTT
CASSEEKGWTGELFF
>TRBD2|.|TRBJ2-5|TRBV7-9
TGTGCCAGCAGCTCGGGACTAGCGGGCACTCAAGAGACCCAGTACTTC
CASSSGLAGTQETQYF
>.|.|TRBJ2-3|TRBV27
TGTGCCAGCAGGACTGGACAGTCCACAGATACGCAGTATTTT
CASRTGQSTDTQYF
>.|.|TRBJ2-1|TRBV27
TGTGCCAGCGAATCCTTGAGGGGAGGCGATGAGCAGTTCTTC
CASESLRGGDEQFF
>.|.|TRBJ2-2|TRBV4-3
TGCGCCAGCAGCCAAGACAGGGTAATCACCGGGGAGCTGTTTTTT
CASSQDRVITGELFF
>TRBD2|.|TRBJ2-7|TRBV19
TGTGCCAGTAGTATGACTAGCGGAGCCTACGAGCAGTACTTC
CASSMTSGAYEQYF